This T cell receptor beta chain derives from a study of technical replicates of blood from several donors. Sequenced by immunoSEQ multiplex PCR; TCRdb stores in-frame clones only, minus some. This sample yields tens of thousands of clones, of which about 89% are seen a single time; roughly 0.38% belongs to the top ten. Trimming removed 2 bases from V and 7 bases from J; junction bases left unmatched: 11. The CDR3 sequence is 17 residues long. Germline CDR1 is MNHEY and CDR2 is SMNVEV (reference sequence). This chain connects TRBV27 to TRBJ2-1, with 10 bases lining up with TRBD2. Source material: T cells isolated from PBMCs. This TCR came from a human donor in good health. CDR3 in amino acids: CASSLIFGSGRWNEQFF. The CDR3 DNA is TGTGCCAGCAGTTTAATATTTGGTAGCGGGAGGTGGAATGAGCAGTTCTTC.